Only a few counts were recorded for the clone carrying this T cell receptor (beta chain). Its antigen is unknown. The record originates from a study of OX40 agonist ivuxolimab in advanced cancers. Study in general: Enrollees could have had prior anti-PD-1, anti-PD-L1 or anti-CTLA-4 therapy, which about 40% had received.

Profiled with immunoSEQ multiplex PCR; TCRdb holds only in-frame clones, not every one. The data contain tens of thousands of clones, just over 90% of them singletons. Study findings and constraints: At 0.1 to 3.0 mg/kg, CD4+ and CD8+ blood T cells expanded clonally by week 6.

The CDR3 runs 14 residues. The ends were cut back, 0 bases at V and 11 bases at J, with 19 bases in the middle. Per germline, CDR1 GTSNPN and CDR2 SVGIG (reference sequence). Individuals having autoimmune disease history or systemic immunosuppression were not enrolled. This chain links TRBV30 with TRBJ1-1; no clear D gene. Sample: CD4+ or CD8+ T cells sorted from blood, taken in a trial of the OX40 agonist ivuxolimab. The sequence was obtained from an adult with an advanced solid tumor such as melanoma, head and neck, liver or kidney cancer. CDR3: CAWSVGGRAPMAFF. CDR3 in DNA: TGTGCCTGGAGTGTAGGAGGGCGGGCGCCGATGGCTTTCTTT.